The rows below give T cell receptor beta chains drawn from one sample of a study of identical twins. TCRdb re-called the 5' RACE reads through MiXCR, storing one row per CDR3 protein. This sample has 500,000 to 700,000 distinct CDR3 sequences, with under 8.5% found just once. These data also formed part of another study, on yellow fever vaccine responses in identical twins.

The specimen was PBMCs. These receptors all come from a woman between 18 and 29 years old in good health. CDR3s include the opening cysteine and the closing phenylalanine or tryptophan. The D gene is left open where the match is weak. Where a row states a size, it is once, few, many or the class of an expanded clone; other rows omit it.

clone_size: -
v_call: TRBV5-1
d_call: TRBD2
j_call: TRBJ2-1
cdr3_aa: CASSVRTSGNNEQFF
cdr3_nt: TGCGCCAGCAGTGTCCGGACTAGCGGGAACAATGAGCAGTTCTTC

clone_size: many
v_call: TRBV6-5
d_call: TRBD1
j_call: TRBJ2-6
cdr3_aa: CASSGWDRVSSGANVLTF
cdr3_nt: TGTGCCAGCAGTGGCTGGGACAGGGTCTCCTCTGGGGCCAACGTCCTGACTTTC

clone_size: few
v_call: TRBV5-1
d_call: TRBD2
j_call: TRBJ2-7
cdr3_aa: CASSLGLAGHNYEQYF
cdr3_nt: TGCGCCAGCAGCTTGGGACTAGCGGGACACAACTACGAGCAGTACTTC

clone_size: -
v_call: TRBV7-6
d_call: -
j_call: TRBJ2-7
cdr3_aa: CASSLRGPGAKGVYEQYF
cdr3_nt: TGTGCCAGCAGCTTACGGGGACCGGGTGCAAAAGGGGTATACGAGCAGTACTTC

clone_size: few
v_call: TRBV20-1
d_call: TRBD1
j_call: TRBJ2-2
cdr3_aa: CSARAGGITGELFF
cdr3_nt: TGCAGTGCTAGAGCAGGGGGCATCACCGGGGAGCTGTTTTTT

clone_size: many
v_call: TRBV4-1
d_call: -
j_call: TRBJ2-1
cdr3_aa: CASSRTSTAPSEQFF
cdr3_nt: TGCGCCAGCAGCAGGACCTCGACAGCCCCGAGTGAGCAGTTCTTC

clone_size: few
v_call: TRBV12-3/TRBV12-4
d_call: -
j_call: TRBJ2-1
cdr3_aa: CASSPNIVTNEQFF
cdr3_nt: TGTGCCAGCAGTCCCAATATTGTCACCAATGAGCAGTTCTTC

clone_size: few
v_call: TRBV7-9
d_call: TRBD2
j_call: TRBJ2-1
cdr3_aa: CASSSSGSTYNEQFF
cdr3_nt: TGTGCCAGCAGCTCCAGCGGGAGCACCTACAATGAGCAGTTCTTC

clone_size: many
v_call: TRBV12-3/TRBV12-4
d_call: -
j_call: TRBJ2-2
cdr3_aa: CASSLMRPVNTGELFF
cdr3_nt: TGTGCCAGCAGTTTAATGCGGCCAGTTAACACCGGGGAGCTGTTTTTT

clone_size: many
v_call: TRBV28
d_call: -
j_call: TRBJ2-1
cdr3_aa: CASSQTSLSSYNEQFF
cdr3_nt: TGTGCCAGCAGTCAAACTTCCCTGAGCTCCTACAATGAGCAGTTCTTC

clone_size: -
v_call: TRBV10-1
d_call: TRBD1
j_call: TRBJ1-2
cdr3_aa: CASSESLIGGQGASGYTF
cdr3_nt: TGCGCCAGCAGTGAGTCATTGATCGGAGGACAGGGGGCCAGTGGCTACACCTTC

clone_size: few
v_call: TRBV6-1
d_call: -
j_call: TRBJ1-1
cdr3_aa: CASNMGGLMNTEAFF
cdr3_nt: TGTGCCAGCAACATGGGCGGACTCATGAACACTGAAGCTTTCTTT

clone_size: few
v_call: TRBV24-1
d_call: -
j_call: TRBJ2-1
cdr3_aa: CATSDLRTGLNEQFF
cdr3_nt: TGTGCCACCAGTGATTTGCGGACGGGGCTCAATGAGCAGTTCTTC

clone_size: many
v_call: TRBV12-3/TRBV12-4
d_call: -
j_call: TRBJ1-1
cdr3_aa: CASSLSGPTEAFF
cdr3_nt: TGTGCCAGCAGTTTATCGGGGCCCACTGAAGCTTTCTTT

clone_size: few
v_call: TRBV11-2
d_call: -
j_call: TRBJ2-5
cdr3_aa: CASSFGSRETQYF
cdr3_nt: TGTGCCAGCAGCTTCGGGAGTAGGGAGACCCAGTACTTC

clone_size: -
v_call: TRBV20-1
d_call: -
j_call: TRBJ2-3
cdr3_aa: CSAYMDTQYF
cdr3_nt: TGCAGTGCTTATATGGATACGCAGTATTTT

clone_size: few
v_call: TRBV27
d_call: TRBD1
j_call: TRBJ1-6
cdr3_aa: CASSPTRDSWNNSPLHF
cdr3_nt: TGTGCCAGCAGTCCCACCCGGGACAGCTGGAATAATTCACCCCTCCACTTT

clone_size: many
v_call: TRBV27
d_call: TRBD1
j_call: TRBJ2-7
cdr3_aa: CASRVGQAFSYEQYF
cdr3_nt: TGTGCCAGCAGGGTTGGACAGGCTTTCTCCTACGAGCAGTACTTC

clone_size: -
v_call: TRBV29-1
d_call: -
j_call: TRBJ1-2
cdr3_aa: CSVEKGRNYGYTF
cdr3_nt: TGCAGCGTTGAGAAGGGGCGCAACTATGGCTACACCTTC

clone_size: few
v_call: TRBV28
d_call: -
j_call: TRBJ2-5
cdr3_aa: CASSLSAVVSGQETQYF
cdr3_nt: TGTGCCAGCAGTTTATCGGCGGTGGTTTCTGGACAAGAGACCCAGTACTTC

clone_size: many
v_call: TRBV25-1
d_call: -
j_call: TRBJ2-3
cdr3_aa: CASSDKGSEHPREDTQYF
cdr3_nt: TGTGCCAGCAGTGATAAAGGGTCGGAACATCCGAGGGAAGATACGCAGTATTTT

clone_size: few
v_call: TRBV5-4
d_call: TRBD2
j_call: TRBJ2-4
cdr3_aa: CASSLDLRREASRAKNIQYF
cdr3_nt: TGTGCCAGCAGCTTGGATTTGAGGCGGGAGGCCTCTCGGGCCAAAAACATTCAGTACTTC

clone_size: many
v_call: TRBV6-2/TRBV6-3
d_call: -
j_call: TRBJ2-5
cdr3_aa: CASSRNGQETQYF
cdr3_nt: TGTGCCAGCAGTAGAAACGGACAGGAGACCCAGTACTTC

clone_size: -
v_call: TRBV5-1
d_call: -
j_call: TRBJ2-1
cdr3_aa: CASSSEATGTINNEQFF
cdr3_nt: TGCGCCAGCAGCTCCGAGGCTACAGGGACCATTAACAATGAGCAGTTCTTC

clone_size: -
v_call: TRBV7-9
d_call: -
j_call: TRBJ1-2
cdr3_aa: CASSLAPLEKYTF
cdr3_nt: TGTGCCAGCAGCTTAGCCCCCCTCGAAAAGTACACCTTC

clone_size: -
v_call: TRBV24-1
d_call: TRBD2
j_call: TRBJ2-1
cdr3_aa: CATSDPLAGLSSYNEQFF
cdr3_nt: TGTGCCACCAGTGATCCGCTAGCGGGGTTAAGCTCCTACAATGAGCAGTTCTTC

clone_size: -
v_call: TRBV24-1
d_call: TRBD1
j_call: TRBJ1-2
cdr3_aa: CATSEQGAEANYGYTF
cdr3_nt: TGTGCCACCAGTGAACAGGGGGCGGAAGCTAACTATGGCTACACCTTC

clone_size: -
v_call: TRBV6-1
d_call: -
j_call: TRBJ2-4
cdr3_aa: CASSEAYLPWYF
cdr3_nt: TGTGCCAGCAGTGAAGCGTACCTACCGTGGTACTTC

clone_size: -
v_call: TRBV7-9
d_call: -
j_call: TRBJ1-1
cdr3_aa: CASSSPALNTEAFF
cdr3_nt: TGTGCCAGCAGCTCCCCCGCACTAAACACTGAAGCTTTCTTT

clone_size: few
v_call: TRBV28
d_call: -
j_call: TRBJ1-4
cdr3_aa: CASLLGEGEKLFF
cdr3_nt: TGTGCCAGCCTCTTGGGGGAAGGTGAAAAACTGTTTTTT

clone_size: many
v_call: TRBV28
d_call: TRBD2
j_call: TRBJ2-7
cdr3_aa: CASSFYSGRLGYEQYF
cdr3_nt: TGTGCCAGCAGTTTCTATAGCGGGAGGCTTGGGTACGAGCAGTACTTC

clone_size: -
v_call: TRBV6-2/TRBV6-3
d_call: -
j_call: TRBJ2-7
cdr3_aa: CASSSSRMAYEQYF
cdr3_nt: TGTGCCAGCAGTTCTAGCCGGATGGCATACGAGCAGTACTTC

clone_size: -
v_call: TRBV27
d_call: -
j_call: TRBJ2-5
cdr3_aa: CASTTFGGVETQYF
cdr3_nt: TGTGCCAGCACCACCTTCGGGGGCGTGGAGACCCAGTACTTC

clone_size: many
v_call: TRBV7-8
d_call: -
j_call: TRBJ1-3
cdr3_aa: CASSPSGVPGNTIYF
cdr3_nt: TGTGCCAGCAGCCCCTCAGGGGTCCCTGGAAACACCATATATTTT

clone_size: few
v_call: TRBV7-3
d_call: -
j_call: TRBJ2-1
cdr3_aa: CASSSGDSRGGEQFF
cdr3_nt: TGTGCCAGCAGCTCCGGGGACAGCCGCGGGGGAGAGCAGTTCTTC

clone_size: many
v_call: TRBV5-1
d_call: TRBD2
j_call: TRBJ2-1
cdr3_aa: CASSSGGANDYNEQFF
cdr3_nt: TGCGCCAGCAGCTCCGGGGGGGCCAATGACTACAATGAGCAGTTCTTC

clone_size: many
v_call: TRBV29-1
d_call: -
j_call: TRBJ1-5
cdr3_aa: CSVTRGSNQPQHF
cdr3_nt: TGCAGCGTAACCAGGGGTAGCAATCAGCCCCAGCATTTT

clone_size: -
v_call: TRBV11-2
d_call: TRBD2
j_call: TRBJ2-7
cdr3_aa: CASSLFIAPGTSLLGSYEQYF
cdr3_nt: TGTGCCAGCAGCTTATTTATAGCCCCCGGGACTAGTCTCTTGGGCTCCTACGAGCAGTACTTC

clone_size: -
v_call: TRBV27
d_call: TRBD1
j_call: TRBJ1-1
cdr3_aa: CASSYSGGSTTEAFF
cdr3_nt: TGTGCCAGCAGTTACTCAGGGGGTAGTACCACTGAAGCTTTCTTT

clone_size: -
v_call: TRBV12-3/TRBV12-4
d_call: TRBD2
j_call: TRBJ2-1
cdr3_aa: CASSKTSGAYNEQFF
cdr3_nt: TGTGCCAGCAGTAAGACTAGCGGGGCTTACAATGAGCAGTTCTTC

clone_size: few
v_call: TRBV28
d_call: -
j_call: TRBJ1-6
cdr3_aa: CASSLFGGLDNSPLHF
cdr3_nt: TGTGCCAGCAGTTTATTTGGCGGACTGGATAATTCACCCCTCCACTTT

clone_size: few
v_call: TRBV9
d_call: -
j_call: TRBJ2-1
cdr3_aa: CASSVAGLPSMSYEQFF
cdr3_nt: TGTGCCAGCAGCGTAGCGGGGCTGCCGAGCATGAGTTATGAGCAGTTCTTC

clone_size: -
v_call: TRBV7-3
d_call: TRBD2
j_call: TRBJ2-1
cdr3_aa: CASSLLPRGAGGSYNEQFF
cdr3_nt: TGTGCCAGCAGCTTATTGCCCCGAGGGGCGGGGGGATCCTACAATGAGCAGTTCTTC

clone_size: many
v_call: TRBV29-1
d_call: TRBD2
j_call: TRBJ2-1
cdr3_aa: CSVEHLTSRRDDEQFF
cdr3_nt: TGCAGCGTCGAACACCTGACTAGCCGGAGGGACGATGAGCAGTTCTTC

clone_size: many
v_call: TRBV6-1
d_call: -
j_call: TRBJ2-3
cdr3_aa: CASSRPGLLDTQYF
cdr3_nt: TGTGCCAGCAGTCGCCCGGGACTCCTAGATACGCAGTATTTT

clone_size: many
v_call: TRBV6-5
d_call: -
j_call: TRBJ2-7
cdr3_aa: CASSYSSGHGQYF
cdr3_nt: TGTGCCAGCAGTTACTCGTCGGGACACGGGCAGTACTTC

clone_size: few
v_call: TRBV7-2
d_call: TRBD2
j_call: TRBJ2-7
cdr3_aa: CASSRIGTRRVEQYF
cdr3_nt: TGTGCCAGCAGCCGCATCGGGACTAGAAGGGTCGAGCAGTACTTC

clone_size: few
v_call: TRBV4-2
d_call: TRBD2
j_call: TRBJ2-7
cdr3_aa: CASSQDKAAGVDEQYF
cdr3_nt: TGTGCCAGCAGCCAAGATAAGGCGGCGGGGGTGGACGAGCAGTACTTC

clone_size: many
v_call: TRBV20-1
d_call: -
j_call: TRBJ2-2
cdr3_aa: CSAREIRNTGELFF
cdr3_nt: TGCAGTGCTAGAGAAATCCGGAACACCGGGGAGCTGTTTTTT

clone_size: -
v_call: TRBV9
d_call: -
j_call: TRBJ2-3
cdr3_aa: CASSVVGESTDTQYF
cdr3_nt: TGTGCCAGCAGCGTAGTCGGGGAAAGCACAGATACGCAGTATTTT

clone_size: few
v_call: TRBV15
d_call: -
j_call: TRBJ2-1
cdr3_aa: CATSRDSGRYNEQFF
cdr3_nt: TGTGCCACCAGCAGAGATTCGGGCCGATACAATGAGCAGTTCTTC

clone_size: many
v_call: TRBV12-3/TRBV12-4
d_call: -
j_call: TRBJ1-2
cdr3_aa: CASSLGGGLGYTF
cdr3_nt: TGTGCCAGCAGTTTAGGAGGGGGTCTTGGCTACACCTTC

clone_size: many
v_call: TRBV12-3/TRBV12-4
d_call: TRBD1
j_call: TRBJ1-6
cdr3_aa: CASSPDRGPSPLHF
cdr3_nt: TGTGCCAGCAGTCCGGACAGGGGGCCTTCACCCCTCCACTTT

clone_size: -
v_call: TRBV3-1
d_call: -
j_call: TRBJ2-1
cdr3_aa: CASSHDVGSYNEQFF
cdr3_nt: TGTGCCAGCAGCCACGATGTTGGCTCCTACAATGAGCAGTTCTTC

clone_size: -
v_call: TRBV28
d_call: TRBD1
j_call: TRBJ2-2
cdr3_aa: CASSLPGQGASGGELFF
cdr3_nt: TGTGCCAGCAGTCTCCCGGGACAGGGGGCTTCAGGCGGGGAGCTGTTTTTT

clone_size: -
v_call: TRBV12-3/TRBV12-4
d_call: -
j_call: TRBJ1-3
cdr3_aa: CASSPRRGFPGNTIYF
cdr3_nt: TGTGCCAGCAGTCCCCGGCGGGGATTCCCTGGAAACACCATATATTTT

clone_size: few
v_call: TRBV7-9
d_call: -
j_call: TRBJ2-5
cdr3_aa: CASSPRLQQETQYF
cdr3_nt: TGTGCCAGCAGCCCCCGTCTACAACAAGAGACCCAGTACTTC